Following are 29 T cell receptor beta chains from one sample sequenced in a study of blood T cell repertoires in COVID-19 (dated by TCRdb to 2018 to 2020). Libraries were made using the immunoSEQ multiplex PCR assay. This is the immuneACCESS table as TCRdb keeps it, with only in-frame sequences that have V and J called. A part of the clones is gone; compared with another copy, unresolved V genes explain less than half, and the rest is unexplained. This sample lists about 370,000 clones; 80% to 90% were detected once. Roughly a tenth of the sample is in the top ten clones. The sample comprised peripheral blood. These receptors all come from a woman in her twenties or thirties with COVID-19, enrolled during active disease.

V usage is TRBV4-1 and J usage is TRBJ2-1, with 8 bases identical to TRBD2. After removal of 0 bases from V and 8 bases from J, the junction contained 12 bases not matched to a gene. CDR3 length: 17 residues. Germline CDR1 is MGHRA and CDR2 is YSYEKL. CDR3 loop: CASSQDWRSGSRDEQFF. In nucleotides, the CDR3 is TGCGCCAGCAGCCAAGATTGGAGGAGCGGGAGTAGGGATGAGCAGTTCTTC.

This chain joins TRBV4-1 and TRBJ1-2, with D possibly being TRBD1 (5 bases). The CDR3 length is 15 residues. Trimming removed 1 base at V and 5 bases at J, with 14 bases between. In germline, CDR1 is MGHRA, CDR2 YSYEKL. In DNA, the CDR3 is TGCGCCAGCAGCCAAGGGGCCAGGGAGGGTTATGGCTACACCTTC. It encodes CASSQGAREGYGYTF.

V gene TRBV9 combines with J gene TRBJ2-2; TRBD2 is a possible D gene (5 bases). The V gene's germline CDR1 is SGDLS and CDR2 YYNGEE. CDR3 length equals 15 residues. V lost 0 bases to trimming and J lost 1 base, with 7 bases between them. For the CDR3, the DNA is TGTGCCAGCAGCGTAGCGGGGTTGAACACCGGGGAGCTGTTTTTT. Amino acids: CASSVAGLNTGELFF.

This sequence joins TRBV7-8 and TRBJ2-1; 13 bases align to TRBD2. CDR1 SGHVS and CDR2 FQNEAQ come from the germline V gene. This CDR3 is built from 15 residues. Trimming removed 4 bases from V and 7 bases from J; junction bases left unmatched: 4. The chain's CDR3 is CASSSLTSGRNEQFF. CDR3 nucleotide sequence: TGTGCCAGCAGCTCACTGACTAGCGGGAGGAATGAGCAGTTCTTC.

This chain connects TRBV6-5 to TRBJ1-2; possible D gene TRBD1, 6 bases. Per germline, CDR1 MNHEY and CDR2 SVGAGI. The CDR3 totals 15 residues. V was shortened by 3 bases and J by 7 bases, with 18 bases between the two germline ends. CDR3 sequence reads: CASSYSVQGIGGYTF. CDR3 in DNA: TGTGCCAGCAGTTATTCCGTACAGGGTATAGGTGGCTACACCTTC.

The chain is built from TRBV5-6 and TRBJ2-3; D perhaps matches TRBD1 (6 bases). The CDR3 has 15 residues. Trimming stripped 0 bases from V and 4 bases from J, with 12 bases between. Germline CDR1 and CDR2: SGHDT and YYEEEE. CDR3 sequence reads: CASSLDTGFADTQYF. CDR3 DNA sequence: TGTGCCAGCAGCTTGGATACAGGGTTTGCAGATACGCAGTATTTT.

Here the CDR3 reads CASSLGSSNQPQHF. The CDR3 bases are TGTGCCAGCAGCTTGGGGAGCAGCAATCAGCCCCAGCATTTT. This chain links TRBV5-6 with TRBJ1-5, with D hard to call. In germline, CDR1 is SGHDT, CDR2 YYEEEE. Trimming stripped 0 bases from V and 1 base from J, with 5 bases between. The CDR3 is made up of 14 amino acids.

The chain recombines TRBV30 with TRBJ2-1; 7 bases align to TRBD1. Germline V lookup: CDR1 GTSNPN, CDR2 SVGIG (reference sequence). Trimming cost V 2 bases and J 0 bases; bases outside gene matches: 4. This CDR3 is 15 amino acids long. Here the CDR3 reads CAWSPGQSSYNEQFF. CDR3 sequence (DNA): TGTGCCTGGAGTCCGGGACAGAGCTCCTACAATGAGCAGTTCTTC. The whole variable domain, filled in from reference TRBV30 and TRBJ2-1, reads SQTIHQWPATLVQPVGSPLSLECTVEGTSNPNLYWYRQAAGRGLQLLFYSVGIGQISSEVPQNLSASRPQDRQFILSSKKLLLSDSGFYLCAWSPGQSSYNEQFFGPGTRLTVL.

The V call is TRBV30, the J call TRBJ2-5; 10 nucleotides align to TRBD2. The CDR3 contains 15 residues. Germline V gene sequence: CDR1 GTSNPN, CDR2 SVGIG (reference sequence). V was clipped by 2 bases and J by 4 bases; unmatched bases: 7. CDR3 protein: CAWSPKLAGLETQYF. CDR3 coding DNA: TGTGCCTGGAGTCCCAAACTAGCGGGATTAGAGACCCAGTACTTC.

This rearrangement joins TRBV6-2 or TRBV6-3 to TRBJ2-3; TRBD2 matches at 12 bases. The CDR3 covers 18 residues. V lost 6 bases, J lost 6 bases, and 16 bases stayed unmatched. CDR1 is MNHEY, CDR2 SVGEGT, per germline. CDR3 sequence: CASSQTYTGLAGVDTQYF. The CDR3 DNA sequence: TGTGCCAGCAGCCAGACCTACACGGGACTAGCGGGTGTTGATACGCAGTATTTT.

V gene TRBV28 combines with J gene TRBJ2-7; 8 bases agree with TRBD2. This CDR3 is 15 amino acids long. V gave up 4 bases and J gave up 6 bases; unmatched junction bases: 11. Germline CDR1 and CDR2: MDHEN and SYDVKM. CDR3 coding DNA: TGTGCCAGCAGTTCCCCTAGCGGCGGGAGGCTCGAGCAGTACTTC. Translating it yields CASSSPSGGRLEQYF.

This chain connects TRBV10-3 to TRBJ1-1, with D tentatively TRBD1 (5 bases). The CDR3 loop spans 15 amino acids. The germline V gene has CDR1 ENHRY and CDR2 SYGVKD. V was trimmed by 5 bases and J by 3 bases, leaving 16 bases between them. The CDR3 reads CAISRGGTVDTEAFF. The DNA for the CDR3 is TGTGCCATCAGTCGGGGGGGAACGGTGGACACTGAAGCTTTCTTT.

The genes are TRBV6-1 and TRBJ2-3; D is uncertain. CDR1 and CDR2 from the germline V gene are MNHNS and SASEGT. Between the trimmed V and J ends, which lost 4 bases and 2 bases, there was a span of 22 bases. This CDR3 is built from 18 residues. The CDR3 spells CASSVLSWSGTDTDTQYF. The CDR3 bases are TGTGCCAGCAGTGTTTTATCGTGGTCAGGCACTGACACAGATACGCAGTATTTT.

The chain uses TRBV6-5 and TRBJ2-3; 8 nucleotides agree with TRBD1. After removal of 6 bases from V and 5 bases from J, the junction contained 10 bases not matched to a gene. The germline V gene encodes CDR1 MNHEY and CDR2 SVGAGI. The CDR3 loop spans 15 amino acids. CDR3 nucleotide sequence: TGTGCCAGCAGACCCGGACAGGGAAGTGGAGATACGCAGTATTTT. Amino acids: CASRPGQGSGDTQYF.

This clone was detected only once. The chain couples TRBV5-5 to TRBJ2-7; TRBD1 matches 8 bases. The CDR3 runs 15 residues. CDR1 SGHKS and CDR2 YYEKEE come from the germline V gene (reference sequence). V lost 6 bases and J lost 5; bases outside the gene matches: 13. The CDR3 sequence: CASTVDRGITNEQYF. As DNA, the CDR3 is TGTGCCAGCACCGTAGACAGGGGAATAACTAACGAGCAGTACTTC.

The chain couples TRBV25-1 to TRBJ1-1; no clear D. The V end was cut by 1 base, the J end by 3 bases, with 6 bases between. Germline CDR1 reads MGHDK; CDR2 reads SYGVNS. This CDR3 comprises 13 residues. The CDR3 DNA sequence: TGTGCCAGCAGTGAATCCCCTTACACTGAAGCTTTCTTT. Amino acids: CASSESPYTEAFF. The full variable domain, completed using reference TRBV25-1 and TRBJ1-1, is EADIYQTPRYLVIGTGKKITLECSQTMGHDKMYWYQQDPGMELHLIHYSYGVNSTEKGDLSSESTVSRIRTEHFPLTLESARPSHTSQYLCASSESPYTEAFFGQGTRLTVV.

A single count supports this clone. The chain couples TRBV11-2 to TRBJ2-2; 7 bases fit TRBD1. CDR3 length: 15 residues. Germline CDR1 is SGHAT and CDR2 is FQNNGV. Unmatched junction bases numbered 2, after V lost 0 bases and J lost 4 bases. The CDR3 DNA follows: TGTGCCAGCAGCTTAGACGACAGGGTCACCGGGGAGCTGTTTTTT. It is translated as CASSLDDRVTGELFF.

This sequence joins TRBV18 and TRBJ2-2; a weak D match, TRBD2 (5 bases). The V and J ends lost 1 base and 1 base respectively, with 13 bases between them. The germline CDR1 and CDR2 sequences are KGHSH and LQKENI. There are 17 residues in the CDR3. CDR3 DNA: TGTGCCAGCTCACCACGTATTCTCGGGGTGAACACCGGGGAGCTGTTTTTT. This codes for CASSPRILGVNTGELFF.

The rearrangement links TRBV19 to TRBJ2-5; D may be TRBD1 (6 bases). Per germline, CDR1 LNHDA and CDR2 SQIVND (reference sequence). Trimming removed 7 bases at V and 3 bases at J, with 15 bases between. The CDR3 is made up of 14 amino acids. The CDR3 nucleotides are TGTGCCAGTAACCAACAGGGTACTGAAGAGACCCAGTACTTC. It codes for CASNQQGTEETQYF.

The chain employs TRBV3-1 (or the pseudogene TRBV3-2) and TRBJ2-1, with D unclear. The CDR3 runs 14 residues. Germline CDR1 LGHDT, CDR2 YNNKEL (reference sequence). The V end was cut by 4 bases, the J end by 9 bases, with 16 bases between. As DNA, the CDR3 is TGTGCCAGCAGCCCGCGGTCCCAAGGCGGTGAGCAGTTCTTC. As protein: CASSPRSQGGEQFF.

The chain has TRBV24-1 and TRBJ2-2, with D possibly TRBD1 on 6 matching bases. Germline CDR1 KGHDR, CDR2 SFDVKD. The CDR3 has 15 residues. Deletions cut 7 bases from V and 0 bases from J, with 11 bases between. DNA for the CDR3: TGTGCCACCAGCGCACGGACAGCGAACACCGGGGAGCTGTTTTTT. This codes for CATSARTANTGELFF.

This clone was recorded a few times. The gene calls are TRBV11-2 and TRBJ2-1, with D tentatively TRBD2 (5 bases). V was cut by 5 bases and J by 10 bases, with 21 bases left in between. Germline CDR1 and CDR2: SGHAT and FQNNGV. The CDR3 length is 15 residues. The CDR3 DNA sequence: TGTGCCAGCAGCCCCACCCGCTCCGAGGGTCGGGAGCAGTTCTTC. Translating gives CASSPTRSEGREQFF.

V usage is TRBV29-1 and J usage is TRBJ1-1, with D uncertain. Germline V CDR1 and CDR2: SQVTM, ANQGSEA. CDR3 length: 12 amino acids. Trimming pared 7 bases from V and 11 bases from J, leaving 20 bases between. CDR3 DNA sequence: TGCAGCGCCCACCGGGAAGGAACGGATGCTTTCTTT. The encoded protein is CSAHREGTDAFF.

V is TRBV5-6 and J is TRBJ2-7, with 9 positions matching TRBD1. Germline trimming cut 3 bases from V and 2 bases from J; bases unmatched to any gene: 6. This CDR3 contains 15 residues. CDR1 is SGHDT and CDR2 is YYEEEE in the germline V gene. The chain's CDR3 is CASSSTGGVPYEQYF. The CDR3 DNA reads as TGTGCCAGCAGCTCAACAGGGGGCGTCCCCTACGAGCAGTACTTC.

The chain joins TRBV7-9 to TRBJ2-7; TRBD2 matches 9 bases. This CDR3 is 13 amino acids long. J gave up 7 bases and V 0 bases, and 1 base lay outside the gene matches. Per the germline V gene, CDR1 is SEHNR and CDR2 is FQNEAQ (reference sequence). The CDR3: CASSLALAGEQYF. CDR3 DNA sequence: TGTGCCAGCAGCTTAGCGCTAGCGGGGGAGCAGTACTTC.

The rearrangement joins TRBV7-2 to TRBJ2-7, with a tentative D call TRBD2 (6 bases). Germline-derived CDR1 and CDR2 are SGHTA and FQGNSA. This CDR3 comprises 13 residues. Trimming took off 9 bases at V and 0 bases at J, with 12 bases between the two ends. CDR3: CASGGLHSYEQYF. The CDR3 region has the DNA TGTGCCAGTGGGGGACTTCACTCCTACGAGCAGTACTTC.

The chain carries TRBV11-2 and TRBJ2-1; a weak D match, TRBD2 (7 bases). The CDR3 contains 15 residues. V gave up 5 bases and J gave up 7 bases, with 18 bases separating them. Germline CDR1 and CDR2: SGHAT and FQNNGV. The CDR3 sequence is CASSVLGGRGNEQFF. CDR3 nucleotide sequence: TGTGCCAGCAGCGTCCTAGGGGGGAGGGGGAATGAGCAGTTCTTC.

The chain couples TRBV5-1 to TRBJ1-4, with a tentative D call TRBD1 (5 bases). The CDR3 consists of 13 residues. V lost 7 bases, J lost 7 bases, and 14 bases lay in between. Per the germline V gene, CDR1 is SGHRS and CDR2 is YFSETQ. CDR3 bases: TGCGCCAGCTCCCCCCAGGGCAGTGAAAAACTGTTTTTT. Amino acid sequence: CASSPQGSEKLFF.

The V gene is TRBV9, the J gene TRBJ2-7; D is undetermined. CDR1 is SGDLS and CDR2 is YYNGEE in the germline V gene. V lost 4 bases and J 5 bases, leaving 16 bases between the germline ends. This CDR3 is 14 amino acids long. The CDR3 DNA is TGTGCCAGCAGCCATGGCTCTGCTGGAGACGAGCAGTACTTC. This codes for CASSHGSAGDEQYF.